This paragraph covers one T cell receptor beta chain sequence. These data come from a study of shared clonotypes between healthy human individuals. Study background: Every donor yielded three CD4 naive, three CD4 memory, two CD8 naive and one CD8 memory plate.

The CDR3 runs 14 residues. CDR1 is ENHRY and CDR2 is SYGVKD in the germline V gene. V gave up 2 bases and J gave up 4 bases, with 11 bases separating them. Several immunoSEQ plates received, in even portions, the genomic DNA of each subset. Profiled with immunoSEQ multiplex PCR; TCRdb holds only in-frame clones, not every one. The sample has some 790,000 clones, 72% seen once. This sequence was found in a woman in her thirties in good health. This chain joins TRBV10-3 and TRBJ2-5, with a tentative D call TRBD2 (5 bases). Sequencing was done on a sample of memory CD4+ T cells sorted from blood. Subset: CD45RA-negative fraction. The CDR3 bases are TGTGCCATCAGTGAGAACGTAGCGAGAGAGACCCAGTACTTC. This codes for CAISENVARETQYF.